The source of this T cell receptor (beta chain) is a study of blood T cell repertoires in COVID-19. Germline V gene data show CDR1 as SGHTA and CDR2 as FQGNSA. The CDR3 runs to 15 residues. V trimming: 5 bases; J trimming: 4 bases; junction bases outside the gene matches: 8. Some clones are missing from TCRdb's copy, which holds only in-frame ones; the method was immunoSEQ multiplex PCR. The table has about 260,000 clones, around 90% seen once. The TCR originated in a woman aged 55-70 years with COVID-19, enrolled during active disease. Sequencing used peripheral blood. The chain recombines TRBV7-2 with TRBJ2-3, with 8 bases identical to TRBD1. The CDR3 is CASSAQGADSDTQYF. The CDR3 nucleotides read TGTGCCAGCAGCGCCCAGGGGGCGGACTCAGATACGCAGTATTTT.